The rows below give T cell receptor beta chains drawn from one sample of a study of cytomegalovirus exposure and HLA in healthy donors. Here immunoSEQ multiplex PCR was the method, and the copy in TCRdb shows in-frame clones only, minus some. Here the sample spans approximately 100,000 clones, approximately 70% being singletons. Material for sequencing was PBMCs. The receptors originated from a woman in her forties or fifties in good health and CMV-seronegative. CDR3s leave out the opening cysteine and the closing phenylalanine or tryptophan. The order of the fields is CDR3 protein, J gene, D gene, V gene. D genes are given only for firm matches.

CDR3 protein: ASSFGGADGYT
J gene: TRBJ1-2
D gene: -
V gene: TRBV27

CDR3 protein: ASSSGTGTYEQY
J gene: TRBJ2-7
D gene: TRBD1
V gene: TRBV5-1

CDR3 protein: ASSWGLAGVGSHTDTQY
J gene: TRBJ2-3
D gene: TRBD2
V gene: TRBV7-2

CDR3 protein: ASEARTVHNTDTQY
J gene: TRBJ2-3
D gene: -
V gene: TRBV7-9

CDR3 protein: ASSPKTGSGTEAF
J gene: TRBJ1-1
D gene: TRBD1
V gene: TRBV7-3

CDR3 protein: AWEAHRGGSPLH
J gene: TRBJ1-6
D gene: TRBD1
V gene: TRBV30

CDR3 protein: ASTGSSYNEQF
J gene: TRBJ2-1
D gene: -
V gene: TRBV19

CDR3 protein: ASSKVAGYVKETQY
J gene: TRBJ2-5
D gene: TRBD2
V gene: TRBV11-3

CDR3 protein: ASSQMDRAASAYTEAF
J gene: TRBJ1-1
D gene: TRBD1
V gene: TRBV7-9

CDR3 protein: ATPLSGTANTGELF
J gene: TRBJ2-2
D gene: TRBD1
V gene: TRBV19

CDR3 protein: ASSLAPKDSGGPGNEQF
J gene: TRBJ2-1
D gene: TRBD2
V gene: TRBV5-4

CDR3 protein: ATSLEMGQGYEQY
J gene: TRBJ2-7
D gene: TRBD1
V gene: TRBV15

CDR3 protein: ASSPPGQGTGNTIY
J gene: TRBJ1-3
D gene: TRBD1
V gene: TRBV18

CDR3 protein: ASSPGTGTNIQY
J gene: TRBJ2-4
D gene: TRBD1
V gene: TRBV11-3

CDR3 protein: AWKVAGELSYEQY
J gene: -
D gene: TRBD2
V gene: TRBV30

CDR3 protein: ASSSLGVYEQY
J gene: TRBJ2-7
D gene: -
V gene: TRBV7-2

CDR3 protein: ASSRGTENYYGYT
J gene: TRBJ1-2
D gene: TRBD1
V gene: TRBV28

CDR3 protein: ASSFSGTETQY
J gene: TRBJ2-5
D gene: TRBD2
V gene: TRBV28

CDR3 protein: ASSPSGPDTQY
J gene: TRBJ2-3
D gene: -
V gene: TRBV18

CDR3 protein: ASSQGERGMGNTIY
J gene: TRBJ1-3
D gene: -
V gene: TRBV4-1

CDR3 protein: ASSLTPGQLYEQY
J gene: TRBJ2-7
D gene: TRBD1
V gene: TRBV19

CDR3 protein: ASSPPVGGFQETQY
J gene: TRBJ2-5
D gene: -
V gene: TRBV5-1

CDR3 protein: ASSYSTLAGAREQY
J gene: TRBJ2-7
D gene: TRBD2
V gene: TRBV6-5

CDR3 protein: ASSLPGNDYEQY
J gene: TRBJ2-7
D gene: -
V gene: TRBV11-3

CDR3 protein: ASSRTGADEQY
J gene: TRBJ2-7
D gene: TRBD1
V gene: TRBV6-6

CDR3 protein: ASSMGQGIYEQY
J gene: -
D gene: TRBD1
V gene: TRBV5-1

CDR3 protein: ASSQQYTGNSDTQY
J gene: TRBJ2-3
D gene: -
V gene: TRBV4-2

CDR3 protein: ASSLVPAWLRGYQPQH
J gene: TRBJ1-5
D gene: -
V gene: TRBV7-8

CDR3 protein: ASSPGQGLQPQH
J gene: TRBJ1-5
D gene: TRBD1
V gene: TRBV5-1

CDR3 protein: ASSPVPGSRSPLH
J gene: TRBJ1-6
D gene: -
V gene: TRBV18

CDR3 protein: ASSLVRSGGEQY
J gene: TRBJ2-7
D gene: -
V gene: TRBV5-5

CDR3 protein: ASSYGGGASYEQY
J gene: TRBJ2-7
D gene: -
V gene: TRBV6-5

CDR3 protein: ASRQKTEAF
J gene: TRBJ1-1
D gene: -
V gene: TRBV10-2

CDR3 protein: ASSERGRVDTEAF
J gene: TRBJ1-1
D gene: -
V gene: TRBV2

CDR3 protein: ASIKGTGQGIGTQY
J gene: TRBJ2-3
D gene: TRBD1
V gene: TRBV11-2

CDR3 protein: ASSLLAGENTDTQY
J gene: TRBJ2-3
D gene: TRBD2
V gene: TRBV5-1

CDR3 protein: ASSVEGNSYNEQF
J gene: TRBJ2-1
D gene: -
V gene: TRBV9

CDR3 protein: ASSLTPAGSLETQY
J gene: TRBJ2-5
D gene: -
V gene: TRBV7-3

CDR3 protein: ASRREGGNYGYT
J gene: TRBJ1-2
D gene: -
V gene: TRBV5-6

CDR3 protein: ATISGQGAGEKLF
J gene: TRBJ1-4
D gene: TRBD1
V gene: TRBV15

CDR3 protein: ASSKNRFRY
J gene: TRBJ2-7
D gene: -
V gene: TRBV5-6

CDR3 protein: ASSLSVVSGGRIDTQY
J gene: TRBJ2-3
D gene: TRBD1
V gene: TRBV11-2

CDR3 protein: ASSFTTSNYGYT
J gene: TRBJ1-2
D gene: -
V gene: TRBV5-6

CDR3 protein: ASSRDISYGYT
J gene: TRBJ1-2
D gene: -
V gene: TRBV14

CDR3 protein: ASNAQGGPYEQY
J gene: TRBJ2-7
D gene: -
V gene: TRBV10-2

CDR3 protein: ASSDIGQKVTQY
J gene: TRBJ2-5
D gene: -
V gene: TRBV6-1

CDR3 protein: ASKSGVGTDTQY
J gene: TRBJ2-3
D gene: -
V gene: TRBV5-1

CDR3 protein: ASSLDSYGYT
J gene: TRBJ1-2
D gene: -
V gene: TRBV7-2

CDR3 protein: ASSQLLEQY
J gene: TRBJ2-5
D gene: -
V gene: TRBV6-6

CDR3 protein: ASRRGYNEQF
J gene: TRBJ2-1
D gene: -
V gene: TRBV28

CDR3 protein: ASSQGAGRVYEQY
J gene: TRBJ2-7
D gene: -
V gene: TRBV6-1

CDR3 protein: ASSPGQGLRETQY
J gene: TRBJ2-5
D gene: -
V gene: TRBV2